The 19 T cell receptor beta chains given below trace back to one sample, sequenced in a study of T cell responses to AZD1222 COVID-19 vaccine. Method: immunoSEQ multiplex PCR; TCRdb's copy keeps in-frame clones and lacks some. The sample has over 150,000 clones; about 90% are singletons. The source material was peripheral blood, sampled on day 0 of AZD1222 vaccination. These receptors were collected from an adult in good health.

V gene TRBV11-2 combines with J gene TRBJ1-2, with D hard to call. The germline gives CDR1 SGHAT, CDR2 FQNNGV. This CDR3 region has 12 residues. V shed 0 bases and J shed 4 bases, with 3 bases lying between them. DNA for the CDR3: TGTGCCAGCAGCTTAGATGGCTATGGCTACACCTTC. Its protein product is CASSLDGYGYTF.

This clone was recorded a few times. This chain joins TRBV3-1 (or the pseudogene TRBV3-2) and TRBJ2-3, with D possibly matching TRBD2 (5 bases). V lost 5 bases and J lost 6, with 12 bases in between. The CDR3 has 13 residues. CDR1 is LGHDT and CDR2 is YNNKEL in the germline V gene (reference sequence). The chain's CDR3 is CASSGLLGDTQYF. DNA for the CDR3: TGTGCCAGCAGCGGACTTCTGGGGGATACGCAGTATTTT.

The V gene is TRBV4-3, the J gene TRBJ1-1; D perhaps matches TRBD1 (6 bases). The CDR3 has 14 residues. Germline CDR1 and CDR2: LGHNA and YSLEER. Between the trimmed V and J ends, which lost 6 bases and 4 bases, there was a span of 15 bases. The DNA of the CDR3 is TGCGCCAGCAGTTTACAGGGAGGCGGCACTGAAGCTTTCTTT. As protein: CASSLQGGGTEAFF.

The chain carries TRBV3-1 (or the pseudogene TRBV3-2) and TRBJ1-6; D is uncertain. The CDR3 runs 14 residues. Trimming removed 1 base from V and 10 bases from J, with 11 bases in between. The germline V gene has CDR1 LGHDT and CDR2 YNNKEL (reference sequence). CDR3 protein: CASSQAGRRSPLHF. For the CDR3, the DNA is TGTGCCAGCAGCCAAGCCGGCAGGAGGTCACCCCTCCACTTT.

This rearrangement joins TRBV5-8 to TRBJ2-5; TRBD2 matches 11 bases. V shed 2 bases, J shed 1 base, and the junction held 4 bases outside the gene matches. In germline, CDR1 is SGHTS, CDR2 YDEGEE. The CDR3 totals 16 residues. The CDR3 coding sequence is TGTGCCAGCAGCTTATCTAGCGGGGGGTCCCAAGAGACCCAGTACTTC. It is translated as CASSLSSGGSQETQYF.

In DNA, the CDR3 is TGTGCCAGCAGTTATCAGATCACAGATACGCAGTATTTT. It translates to CASSYQITDTQYF. The chain has TRBV6-2 or TRBV6-3 and TRBJ2-3; D unresolved. Germline V gene data show CDR1 as MNHEY and CDR2 as SVGEGT. The CDR3 loop spans 13 amino acids. Trimming took off 3 bases at V and 2 bases at J, with 6 bases between the two ends.

This chain joins TRBV4-3 and TRBJ2-7; tentatively, D is TRBD1 (5 bases). The CDR3 length is 13 residues. Germline lookup yields CDR1 LGHNA and CDR2 YSLEER. Trimming pared 3 bases from V and 7 bases from J, leaving 13 bases between. CDR3 in amino acids: CASSQGIGVEQYF. The CDR3 DNA follows: TGCGCCAGCAGCCAGGGGATAGGGGTTGAGCAGTACTTC.

The genes are TRBV29-1 and TRBJ2-2, with TRBD1 matching 7 bases. The CDR3 totals 14 residues. With V trimmed by 6 bases and J by 4 bases, 8 bases remained unmatched. Germline loops: CDR1 SQVTM, CDR2 ANQGSEA. In DNA form, the CDR3 reads TGCAGCGTAGGACAGGTCCCCGGCACCGGGGAGCTGTTTTTT. It codes for CSVGQVPGTGELFF.

In its sample, this clone was seen a few times. The chain combines TRBV15 with TRBJ2-7, with D tentatively TRBD2 (6 bases). The germline V and J ends were trimmed by 1 base and 5 bases, with 6 bases remaining between them. The CDR3 runs to 12 residues. Germline V gives CDR1 LNHNV, CDR2 YYDKDF (reference sequence). The CDR3 DNA sequence: TGTGCCACCAGCAGAGGGGGGGACGAGCAGTACTTC. It yields the protein CATSRGGDEQYF.

The chain joins TRBV6-5 to TRBJ1-1; tentatively, D is TRBD1 (6 bases). V was clipped by 0 bases and J by 4 bases, with 12 bases between them. The V gene's germline CDR1 is MNHEY and CDR2 SVGAGI. This CDR3 has 15 residues. The CDR3 nucleotides read TGTGCCAGCAGTTACTCGGTGGGGGCGAGCACTGAAGCTTTCTTT. Its translation: CASSYSVGASTEAFF.

The chain is built from TRBV6-6 and TRBJ1-1, with 7 bases matching TRBD1. There are 15 residues in the CDR3. Per germline, CDR1 MNHNY and CDR2 SVGAGI (reference sequence). V shed 5 bases and J 3 bases; nucleotides not matched to a gene: 9. Here the CDR3 DNA reads TGTGCCAGCAGTCCAGCCCGGGACAGCCACACTGAAGCTTTCTTT. Amino acid sequence: CASSPARDSHTEAFF.

The chain joins TRBV5-1 to TRBJ1-6; a possible D gene is TRBD1 (5 bases). This CDR3 comprises 14 residues. V lost 0 bases to trimming and J lost 5 bases, with 6 bases between them. Germline loops: CDR1 SGHRS, CDR2 YFSETQ. The CDR3 sequence is CASSLGGNNSPLHF. As DNA, the CDR3 is TGCGCCAGCAGCTTGGGGGGGAATAATTCACCCCTCCACTTT.

Only one count was recorded for this clone. The rearrangement links TRBV7-2 to TRBJ2-7, with TRBD1 matching 11 bases. V shed 5 bases and J 0 bases; nucleotides not matched to a gene: 6. The CDR3 is 16 residues long. The V gene's germline CDR1 is SGHTA and CDR2 FQGNSA. CDR3 sequence: CASSRRTGGSSYEQYF. The CDR3 coding sequence is TGTGCCAGCAGCCGCCGGACAGGGGGCAGCTCCTACGAGCAGTACTTC. Complete variable domain (other parts from reference TRBV7-2 and TRBJ2-7): GAGVSQSPSNKVTEKGKDVELRCDPISGHTALYWYRQSLGQGLEFLIYFQGNSAPDKSGLPSDRFSAERTGGSVSTLTIQRTQQEDSAVYLCASSRRTGGSSYEQYFGPGTRLTVT.

Here the CDR3 reads CASSQDGRGGEKLFF. The CDR3 DNA is TGTGCCAGCAGCCAAGACGGCAGGGGCGGAGAAAAACTGTTTTTT. The rearrangement joins TRBV3-1 (or the pseudogene TRBV3-2) to TRBJ1-4; D is perhaps TRBD1 (6 bases). Deletions cut 0 bases from V and 8 bases from J, with 13 bases between. Germline-derived CDR1 and CDR2 are LGHDT and YNNKEL (reference sequence). This CDR3 spans 15 amino acids.

The chain joins TRBV7-2 to TRBJ2-5; 12 bases line up with TRBD2. Germline values: CDR1 SGHTA, CDR2 FQGNSA. The CDR3 covers 16 residues. V was pared by 5 bases and J by 4 bases, with 8 bases of the junction left unmatched. In nucleotides, the CDR3 is TGTGCCAGCAGCACGATGACTAGCGGGGGCCGAGAGACCCAGTACTTC. Its protein is CASSTMTSGGRETQYF.

CDR3 nucleotides: TGTGCCAGCAGTGAAGTTCGGGGGCCCCAGCATTTT. This codes for CASSEVRGPQHF. The J gene is TRBJ1-5, the V gene TRBV25-1; D gene unclear. The germline V gene has CDR1 MGHDK and CDR2 SYGVNS. The CDR3 sequence is 12 residues long. Between the trimmed V and J ends, which lost 2 bases and 9 bases, there was a span of 8 bases.

The V gene is TRBV14, the J gene TRBJ1-3; D ambiguous. Between the trimmed V and J ends, which lost 1 base and 1 base, there was a span of 8 bases. The CDR3 runs to 15 residues. Germline V gives CDR1 SGHDN, CDR2 FVKESK. CDR3 DNA sequence: TGTGCCAGCAGCCAAGTGGGCGGTTCTGGAAACACCATATATTTT. Its protein product is CASSQVGGSGNTIYF.

The chain employs TRBV7-8 and TRBJ1-1; 8 positions match TRBD1. CDR3 length: 14 residues. J lost 6 bases, V lost 3 bases, and 6 bases had no gene match. Germline CDR1 SGHVS, CDR2 FQNEAQ. The CDR3 region has the DNA TGTGCCAGCAGCTTCCGGACAGGGCTCTCTGAAGCTTTCTTT. This translates into CASSFRTGLSEAFF.

This chain joins TRBV9 and TRBJ2-2; TRBD2 might be the D (5 bases). Trimming removed 8 bases from V and 5 bases from J, with 10 bases in between. The CDR3 covers 12 residues. CDR1 is SGDLS and CDR2 is YYNGEE in the germline V gene. The CDR3 region is CASSPGTGELFF. The CDR3 nucleotides are TGTGCCAGTTCTCCGGGGACCGGGGAGCTGTTTTTT.